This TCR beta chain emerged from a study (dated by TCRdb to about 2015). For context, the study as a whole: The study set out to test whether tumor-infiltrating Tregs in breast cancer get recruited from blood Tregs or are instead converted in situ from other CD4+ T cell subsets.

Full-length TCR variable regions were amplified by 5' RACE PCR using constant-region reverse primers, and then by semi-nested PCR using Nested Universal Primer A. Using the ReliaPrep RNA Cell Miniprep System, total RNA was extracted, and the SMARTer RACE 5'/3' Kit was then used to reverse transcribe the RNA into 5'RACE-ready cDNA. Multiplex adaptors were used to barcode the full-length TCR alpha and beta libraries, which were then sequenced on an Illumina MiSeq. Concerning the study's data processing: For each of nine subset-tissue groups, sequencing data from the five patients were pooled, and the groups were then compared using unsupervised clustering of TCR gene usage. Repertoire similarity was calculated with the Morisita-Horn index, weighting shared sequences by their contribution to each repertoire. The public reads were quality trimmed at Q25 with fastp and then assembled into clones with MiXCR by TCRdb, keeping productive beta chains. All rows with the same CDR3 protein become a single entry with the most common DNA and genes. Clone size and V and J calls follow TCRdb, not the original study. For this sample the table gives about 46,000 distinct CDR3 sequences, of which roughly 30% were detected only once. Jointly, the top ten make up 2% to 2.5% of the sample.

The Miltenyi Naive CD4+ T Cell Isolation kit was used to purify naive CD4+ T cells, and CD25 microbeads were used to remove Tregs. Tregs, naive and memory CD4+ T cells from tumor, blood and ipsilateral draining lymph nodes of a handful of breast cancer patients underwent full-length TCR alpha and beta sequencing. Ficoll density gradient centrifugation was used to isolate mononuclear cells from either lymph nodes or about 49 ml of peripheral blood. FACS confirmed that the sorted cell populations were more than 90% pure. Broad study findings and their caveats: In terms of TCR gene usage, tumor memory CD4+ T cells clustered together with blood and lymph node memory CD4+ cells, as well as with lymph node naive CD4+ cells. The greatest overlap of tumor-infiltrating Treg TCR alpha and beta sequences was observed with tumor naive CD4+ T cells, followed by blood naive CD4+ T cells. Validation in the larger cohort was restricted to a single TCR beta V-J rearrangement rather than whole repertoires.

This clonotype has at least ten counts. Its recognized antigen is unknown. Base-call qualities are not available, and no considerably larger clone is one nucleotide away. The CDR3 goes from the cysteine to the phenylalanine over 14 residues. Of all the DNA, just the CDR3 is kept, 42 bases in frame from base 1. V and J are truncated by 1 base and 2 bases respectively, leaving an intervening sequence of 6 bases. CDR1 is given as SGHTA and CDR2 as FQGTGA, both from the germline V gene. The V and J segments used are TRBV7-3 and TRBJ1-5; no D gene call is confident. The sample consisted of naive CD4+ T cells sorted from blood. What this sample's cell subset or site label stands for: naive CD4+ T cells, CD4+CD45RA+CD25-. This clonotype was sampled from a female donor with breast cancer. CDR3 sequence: CASSLIEGNQPQHF. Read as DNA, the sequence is TGTGCCAGCAGCTTAATAGAGGGCAATCAGCCCCAGCATTTT.